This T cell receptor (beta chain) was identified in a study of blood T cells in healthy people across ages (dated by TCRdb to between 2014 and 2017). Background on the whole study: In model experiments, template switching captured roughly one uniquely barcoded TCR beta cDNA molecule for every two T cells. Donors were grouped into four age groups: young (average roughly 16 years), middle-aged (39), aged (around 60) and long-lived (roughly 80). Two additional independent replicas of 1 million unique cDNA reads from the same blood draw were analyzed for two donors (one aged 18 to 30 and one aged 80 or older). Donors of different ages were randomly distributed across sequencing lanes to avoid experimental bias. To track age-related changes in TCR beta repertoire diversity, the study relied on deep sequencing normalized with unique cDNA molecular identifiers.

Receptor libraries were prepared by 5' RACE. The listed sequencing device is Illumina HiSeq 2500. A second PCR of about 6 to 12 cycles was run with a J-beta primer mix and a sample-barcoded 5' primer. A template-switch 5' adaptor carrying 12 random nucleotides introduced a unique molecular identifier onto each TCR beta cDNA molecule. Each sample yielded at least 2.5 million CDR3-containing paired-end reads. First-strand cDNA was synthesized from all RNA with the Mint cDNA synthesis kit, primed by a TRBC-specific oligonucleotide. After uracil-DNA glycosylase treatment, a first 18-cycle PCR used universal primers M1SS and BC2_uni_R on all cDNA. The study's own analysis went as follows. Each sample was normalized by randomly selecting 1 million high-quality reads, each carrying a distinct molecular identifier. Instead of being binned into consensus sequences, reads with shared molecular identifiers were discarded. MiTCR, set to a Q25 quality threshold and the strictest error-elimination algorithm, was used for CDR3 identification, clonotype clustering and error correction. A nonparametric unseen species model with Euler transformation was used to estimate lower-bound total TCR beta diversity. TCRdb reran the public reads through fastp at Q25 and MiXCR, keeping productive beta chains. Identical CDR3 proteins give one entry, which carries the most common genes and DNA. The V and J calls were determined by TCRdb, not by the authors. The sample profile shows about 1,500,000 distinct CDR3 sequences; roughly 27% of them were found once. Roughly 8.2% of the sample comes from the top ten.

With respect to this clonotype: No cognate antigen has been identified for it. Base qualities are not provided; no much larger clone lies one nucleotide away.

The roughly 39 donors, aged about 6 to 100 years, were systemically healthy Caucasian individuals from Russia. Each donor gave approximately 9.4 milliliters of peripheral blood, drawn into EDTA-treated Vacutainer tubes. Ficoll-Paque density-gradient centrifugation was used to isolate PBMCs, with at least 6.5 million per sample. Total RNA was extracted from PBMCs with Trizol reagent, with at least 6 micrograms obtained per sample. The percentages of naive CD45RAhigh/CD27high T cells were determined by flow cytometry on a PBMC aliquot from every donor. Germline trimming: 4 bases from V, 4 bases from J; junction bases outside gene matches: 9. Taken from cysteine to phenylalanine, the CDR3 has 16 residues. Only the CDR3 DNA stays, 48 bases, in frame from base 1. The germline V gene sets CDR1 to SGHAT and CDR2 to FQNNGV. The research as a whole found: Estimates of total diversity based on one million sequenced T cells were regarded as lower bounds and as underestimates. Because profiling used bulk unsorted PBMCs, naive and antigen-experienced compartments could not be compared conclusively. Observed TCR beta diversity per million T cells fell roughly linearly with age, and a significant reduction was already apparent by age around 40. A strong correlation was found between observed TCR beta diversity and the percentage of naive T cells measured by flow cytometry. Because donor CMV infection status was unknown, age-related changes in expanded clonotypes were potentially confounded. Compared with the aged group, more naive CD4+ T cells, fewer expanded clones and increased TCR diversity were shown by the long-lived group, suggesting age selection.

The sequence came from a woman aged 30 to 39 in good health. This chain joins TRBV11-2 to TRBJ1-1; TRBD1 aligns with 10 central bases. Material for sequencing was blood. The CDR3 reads CASSSTGTGVFTEAFF. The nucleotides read TGTGCCAGCAGCTCGACCGGGACAGGGGTTTTCACTGAAGCTTTCTTT.